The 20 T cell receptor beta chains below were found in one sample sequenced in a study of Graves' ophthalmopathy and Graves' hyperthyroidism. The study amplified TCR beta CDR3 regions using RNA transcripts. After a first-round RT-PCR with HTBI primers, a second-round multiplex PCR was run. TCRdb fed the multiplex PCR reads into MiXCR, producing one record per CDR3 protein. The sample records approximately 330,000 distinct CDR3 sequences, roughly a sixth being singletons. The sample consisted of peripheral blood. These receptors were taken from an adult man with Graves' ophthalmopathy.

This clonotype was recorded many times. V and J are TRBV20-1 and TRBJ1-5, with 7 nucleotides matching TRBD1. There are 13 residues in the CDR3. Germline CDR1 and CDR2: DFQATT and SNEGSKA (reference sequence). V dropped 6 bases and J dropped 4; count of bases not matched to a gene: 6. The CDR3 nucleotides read TGCAGTGCAAAGACAGGGCATAATCAGCCCCAGCATTTT. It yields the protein CSAKTGHNQPQHF.

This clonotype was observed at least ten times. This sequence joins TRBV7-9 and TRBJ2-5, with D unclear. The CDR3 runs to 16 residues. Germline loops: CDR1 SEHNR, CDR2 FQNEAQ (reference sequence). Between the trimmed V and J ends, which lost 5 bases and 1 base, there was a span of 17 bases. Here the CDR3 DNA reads TGTGCCAGCAGCGACCGGGCCTCCCACCTCCAAGAGACCCAGTACTTC. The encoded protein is CASSDRASHLQETQYF.

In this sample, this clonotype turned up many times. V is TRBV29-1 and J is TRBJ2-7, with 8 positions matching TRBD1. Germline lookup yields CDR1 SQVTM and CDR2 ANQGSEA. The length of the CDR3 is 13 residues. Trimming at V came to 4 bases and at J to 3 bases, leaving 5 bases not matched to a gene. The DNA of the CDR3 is TGCAGCGTTGTGTCCAGGGGGCACTACGAGCAGTACTTC. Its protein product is CSVVSRGHYEQYF.

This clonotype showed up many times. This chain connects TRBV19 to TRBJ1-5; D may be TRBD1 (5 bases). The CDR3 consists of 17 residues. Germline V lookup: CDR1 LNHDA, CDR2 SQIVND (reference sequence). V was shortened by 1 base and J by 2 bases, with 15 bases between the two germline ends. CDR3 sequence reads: CASSIAGTIMGNQPQHF. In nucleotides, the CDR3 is TGTGCCAGTAGTATAGCGGGGACGATTATGGGCAATCAGCCCCAGCATTTT.

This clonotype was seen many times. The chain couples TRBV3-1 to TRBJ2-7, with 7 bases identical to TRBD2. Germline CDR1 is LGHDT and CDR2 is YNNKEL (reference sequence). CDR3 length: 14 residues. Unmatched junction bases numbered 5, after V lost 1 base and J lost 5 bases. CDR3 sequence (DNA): TGTGCCAGCAGCCAAGGCGGGAGTACCCACGAGCAGTACTTC. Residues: CASSQGGSTHEQYF.

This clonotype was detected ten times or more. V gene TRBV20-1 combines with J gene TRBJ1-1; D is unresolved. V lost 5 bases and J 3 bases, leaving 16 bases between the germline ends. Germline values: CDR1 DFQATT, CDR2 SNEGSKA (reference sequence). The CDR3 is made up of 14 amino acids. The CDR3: CSAANDGRHTEAFF. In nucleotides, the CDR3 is TGCAGTGCTGCGAATGACGGGCGGCACACTGAAGCTTTCTTT.

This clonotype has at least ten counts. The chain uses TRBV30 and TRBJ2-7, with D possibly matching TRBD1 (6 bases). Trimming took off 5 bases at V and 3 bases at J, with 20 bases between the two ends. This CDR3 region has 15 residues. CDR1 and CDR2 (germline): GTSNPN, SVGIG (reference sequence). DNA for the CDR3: TGTGCCTGGGAACCACCCCGGGACATAAGCTACGAGCAGTACTTC. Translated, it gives CAWEPPRDISYEQYF.

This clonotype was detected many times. CDR3 bases: TGTGCCATCAGGTCCGGGAGCTTGGGCCAAGAGACCCAGTACTTC. Translating gives CAIRSGSLGQETQYF. The chain joins TRBV10-3 to TRBJ2-5, with D perhaps matching TRBD2 (6 bases). Deletions cut 6 bases from V and 1 base from J, with 15 bases between. Per the germline V gene, CDR1 is ENHRY and CDR2 is SYGVKD. This CDR3 is built from 15 residues.

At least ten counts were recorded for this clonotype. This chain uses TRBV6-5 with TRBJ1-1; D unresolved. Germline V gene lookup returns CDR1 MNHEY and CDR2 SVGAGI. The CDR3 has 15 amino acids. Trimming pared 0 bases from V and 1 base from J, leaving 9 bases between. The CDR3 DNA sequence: TGTGCCAGCAGTTACTCGAGATTGGGGAACACTGAAGCTTTCTTT. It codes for CASSYSRLGNTEAFF.

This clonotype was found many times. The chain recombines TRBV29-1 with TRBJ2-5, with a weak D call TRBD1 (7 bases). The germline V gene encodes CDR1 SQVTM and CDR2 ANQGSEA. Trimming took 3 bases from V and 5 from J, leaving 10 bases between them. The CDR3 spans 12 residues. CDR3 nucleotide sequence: TGCAGCGTTGACCAGGGGGGCGAGACCCAGTACTTC. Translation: CSVDQGGETQYF.

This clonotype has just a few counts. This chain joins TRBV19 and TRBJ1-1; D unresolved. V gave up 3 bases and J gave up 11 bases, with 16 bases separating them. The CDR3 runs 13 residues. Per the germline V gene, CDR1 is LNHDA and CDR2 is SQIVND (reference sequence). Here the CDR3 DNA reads TGTGCCAGTAGTATTTTCGACGGCCAAGGGGCTTTCTTT. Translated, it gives CASSIFDGQGAFF.

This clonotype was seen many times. CDR3 loop: CSATRPRSYEQYF. DNA for the CDR3: TGCAGTGCGACGAGACCCAGGTCCTACGAGCAGTACTTC. This sequence joins TRBV20-1 and TRBJ2-7; D uncertain. Germline-derived CDR1 and CDR2 are DFQATT and SNEGSKA (reference sequence). Trimming took off 6 bases at V and 1 base at J, with 13 bases between the two ends. The CDR3 length is 13 residues.

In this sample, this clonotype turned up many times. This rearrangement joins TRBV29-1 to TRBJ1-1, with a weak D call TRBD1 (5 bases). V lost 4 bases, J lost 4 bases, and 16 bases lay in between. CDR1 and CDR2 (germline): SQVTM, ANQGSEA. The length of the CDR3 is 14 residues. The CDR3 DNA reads TGCAGCGTTGTAGTGAGGGGTCGAGTCACTGAAGCTTTCTTT. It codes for CSVVVRGRVTEAFF.

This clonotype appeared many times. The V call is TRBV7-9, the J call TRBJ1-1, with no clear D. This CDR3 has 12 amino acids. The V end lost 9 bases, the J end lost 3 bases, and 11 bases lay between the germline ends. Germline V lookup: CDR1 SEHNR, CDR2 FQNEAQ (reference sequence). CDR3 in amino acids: CASMPSYTEAFF. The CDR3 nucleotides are TGTGCCAGTATGCCCTCCTACACTGAAGCTTTCTTT.

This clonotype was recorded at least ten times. This CDR3 is CASRFGAGAGQPQHF. For the CDR3, the DNA is TGTGCCAGTAGATTCGGGGCGGGAGCGGGTCAGCCCCAGCATTTT. This chain uses TRBV19 with TRBJ1-5, with a possible D match to TRBD1 (5 bases). The CDR3 runs 15 residues. V lost 6 bases to trimming and J lost 6 bases, with 18 bases between them. Germline lookup yields CDR1 LNHDA and CDR2 SQIVND (reference sequence).

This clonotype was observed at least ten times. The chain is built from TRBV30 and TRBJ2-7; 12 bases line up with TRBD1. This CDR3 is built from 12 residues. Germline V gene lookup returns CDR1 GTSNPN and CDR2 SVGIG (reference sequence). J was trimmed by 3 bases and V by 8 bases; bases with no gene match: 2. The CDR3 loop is CAGTGGSYEQYF. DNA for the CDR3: TGTGCCGGGACAGGGGGCAGCTACGAGCAGTACTTC. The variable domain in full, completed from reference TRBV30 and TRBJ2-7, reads SQTIHQWPATLVQPVGSPLSLECTVEGTSNPNLYWYRQAAGRGLQLLFYSVGIGQISSEVPQNLSASRPQDRQFILSSKKLLLSDSGFYLCAGTGGSYEQYFGPGTRLTVT.

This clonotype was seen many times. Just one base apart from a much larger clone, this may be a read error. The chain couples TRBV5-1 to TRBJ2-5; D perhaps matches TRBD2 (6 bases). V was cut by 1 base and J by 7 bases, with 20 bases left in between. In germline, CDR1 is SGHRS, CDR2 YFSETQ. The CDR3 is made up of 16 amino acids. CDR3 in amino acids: CASSLSSGGNGGTQYF. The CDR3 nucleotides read TGCGCCAGCAGCTTGTCATCAGGTGGGAACGGGGGGACCCAGTACTTC.

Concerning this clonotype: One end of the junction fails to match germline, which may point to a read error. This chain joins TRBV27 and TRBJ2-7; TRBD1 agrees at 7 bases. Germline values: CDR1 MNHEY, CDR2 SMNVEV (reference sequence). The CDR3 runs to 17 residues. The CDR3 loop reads CASGLSKAVTGFYEQSF. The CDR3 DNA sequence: TGTGCCAGCGGTTTATCAAAAGCCGTGACAGGGTTCTACGAGCAGTCCTTC.

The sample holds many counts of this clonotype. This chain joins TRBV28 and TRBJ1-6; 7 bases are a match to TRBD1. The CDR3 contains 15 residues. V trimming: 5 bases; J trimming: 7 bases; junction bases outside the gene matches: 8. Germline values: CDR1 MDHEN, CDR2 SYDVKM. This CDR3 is CASSPTRDRNSPLHF. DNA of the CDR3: TGTGCCAGCAGTCCTACCCGGGACAGAAATTCACCCCTCCACTTT.

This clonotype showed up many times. The CDR3 nucleotides read TGTGCCAGCAGTTTATCGGGCGCCTCCGAGCAGTACTTC. Its protein is CASSLSGASEQYF. V gene TRBV27 combines with J gene TRBJ2-7; no reliable D call. Germline V CDR1 and CDR2: MNHEY, SMNVEV (reference sequence). Trimming cost V 0 bases and J 6 bases, with 9 bases left between them. This CDR3 is 13 amino acids long.